This TCR beta chain stems from a study of T cells after yellow fever vaccination. The study's findings and limits: Weaker, the secondary response had a peak occurring faster, on day 5 versus 15. Overlap between CD4 and CD8 compartments was detected for a small share of clonotypes. Reappearance after the booster was seen for most primary-vaccination clones, at 95% to 96% CD4 and 80% to 90% CD8.

This clonotype was detected only a few times. Its antigen is unidentified. Template switching with 5'RACE generated the TCR cDNA and added a universal primer site and UMIs. TCRdb analysed the 5' RACE reads with MiXCR anew, one entry per CDR3 protein. This table holds under 550,000 distinct CDR3 sequences, 20% to 25% found once. The V gene lost 8 bases and the J gene lost 6 bases, with 17 bases spanning the gap. Germline V gene lookup returns CDR1 MGHDK and CDR2 SYGVNS. The CDR3 totals 14 residues. J is TRBJ2-1 and V is TRBV25-1; weak D call: TRBD2 (6 bases). The sample consisted of PBMCs, taken roughly 23 days after the first yellow fever vaccination. The sequence came from a man aged 18 to 29 who received the YFV17D yellow fever vaccine. CDR3 DNA: TGTGCCAGCGGGACTCTCTCCGGAGGCAATGAGCAGTTCTTC. Its translation is CASGTLSGGNEQFF.